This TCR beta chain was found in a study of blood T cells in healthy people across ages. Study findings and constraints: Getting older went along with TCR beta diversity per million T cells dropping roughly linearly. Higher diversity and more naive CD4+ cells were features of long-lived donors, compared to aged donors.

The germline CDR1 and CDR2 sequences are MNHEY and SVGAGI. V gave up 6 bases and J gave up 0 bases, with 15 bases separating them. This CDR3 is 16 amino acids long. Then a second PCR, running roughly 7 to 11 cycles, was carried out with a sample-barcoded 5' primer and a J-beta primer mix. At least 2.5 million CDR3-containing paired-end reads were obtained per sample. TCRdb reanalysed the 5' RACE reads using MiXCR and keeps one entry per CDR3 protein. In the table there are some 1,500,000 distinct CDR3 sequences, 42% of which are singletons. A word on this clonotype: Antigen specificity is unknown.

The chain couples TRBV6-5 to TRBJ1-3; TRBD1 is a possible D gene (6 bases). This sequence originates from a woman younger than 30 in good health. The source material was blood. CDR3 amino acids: CASSRGQPSSGNTIYF. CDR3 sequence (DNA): TGTGCCAGCAGCCGTGGACAGCCGAGCTCTGGAAACACCATATATTTT.